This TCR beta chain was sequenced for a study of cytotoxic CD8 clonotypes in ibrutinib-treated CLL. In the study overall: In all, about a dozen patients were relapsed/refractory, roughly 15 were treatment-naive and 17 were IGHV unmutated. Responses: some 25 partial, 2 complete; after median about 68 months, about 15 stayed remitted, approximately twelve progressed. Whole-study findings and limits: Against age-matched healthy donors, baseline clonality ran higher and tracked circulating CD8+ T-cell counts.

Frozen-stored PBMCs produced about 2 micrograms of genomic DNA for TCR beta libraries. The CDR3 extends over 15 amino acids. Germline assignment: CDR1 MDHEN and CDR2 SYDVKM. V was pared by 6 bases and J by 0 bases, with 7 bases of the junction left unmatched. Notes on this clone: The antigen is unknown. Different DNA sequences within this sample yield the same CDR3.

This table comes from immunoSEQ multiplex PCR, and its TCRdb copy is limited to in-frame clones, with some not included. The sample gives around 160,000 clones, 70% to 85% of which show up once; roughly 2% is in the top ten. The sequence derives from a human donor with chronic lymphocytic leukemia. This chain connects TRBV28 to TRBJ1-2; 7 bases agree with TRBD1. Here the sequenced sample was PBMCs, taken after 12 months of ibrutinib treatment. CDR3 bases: TGTGCCAGCAGCCCCCCGGACAGGACTAACTATGGCTACACCTTC. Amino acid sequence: CASSPPDRTNYGYTF.